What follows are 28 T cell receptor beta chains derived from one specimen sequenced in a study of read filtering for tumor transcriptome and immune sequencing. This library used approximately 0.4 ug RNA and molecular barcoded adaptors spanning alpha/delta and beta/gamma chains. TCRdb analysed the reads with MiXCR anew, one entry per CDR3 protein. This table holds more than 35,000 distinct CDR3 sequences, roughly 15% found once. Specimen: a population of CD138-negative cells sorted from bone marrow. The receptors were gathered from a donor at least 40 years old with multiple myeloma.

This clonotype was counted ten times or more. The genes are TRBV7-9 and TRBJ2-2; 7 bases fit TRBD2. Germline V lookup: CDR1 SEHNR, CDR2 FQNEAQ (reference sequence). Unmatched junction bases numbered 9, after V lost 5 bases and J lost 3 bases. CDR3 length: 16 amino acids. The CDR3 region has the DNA TGTGCCAGCAGCCCCCCCCGAAGCGGGGACACCGGGGAGCTGTTTTTT. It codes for CASSPPRSGDTGELFF. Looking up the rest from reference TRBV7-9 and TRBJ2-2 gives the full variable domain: DTGVSQNPRHKITKRGQNVTFRCDPISEHNRLYWYRQTLGQGPEFLTYFQNEAQLEKSRLLSDRFSAERPKGSFSTLEIQRTEQGDSAMYLCASSPPRSGDTGELFFGEGSRLTVL.

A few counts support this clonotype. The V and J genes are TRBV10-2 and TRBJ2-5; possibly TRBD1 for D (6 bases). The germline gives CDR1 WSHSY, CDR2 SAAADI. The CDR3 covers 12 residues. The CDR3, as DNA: TGCGCACACGGACAGAACCAAGAGACCCAGTACTTC. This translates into CAHGQNQETQYF.

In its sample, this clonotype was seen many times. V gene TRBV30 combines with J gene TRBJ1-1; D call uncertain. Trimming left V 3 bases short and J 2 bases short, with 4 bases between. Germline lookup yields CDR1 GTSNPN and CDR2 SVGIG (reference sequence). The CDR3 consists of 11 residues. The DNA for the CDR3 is TGTGCCTGGAGACAAAACACTGAAGCTTTCTTT. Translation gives CAWRQNTEAFF.

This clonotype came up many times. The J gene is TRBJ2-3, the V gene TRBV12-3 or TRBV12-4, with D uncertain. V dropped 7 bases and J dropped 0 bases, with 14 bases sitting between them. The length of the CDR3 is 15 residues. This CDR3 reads CASTPAGASTDTQYF. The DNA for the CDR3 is TGTGCCAGCACCCCGGCCGGAGCTAGCACAGATACGCAGTATTTT.

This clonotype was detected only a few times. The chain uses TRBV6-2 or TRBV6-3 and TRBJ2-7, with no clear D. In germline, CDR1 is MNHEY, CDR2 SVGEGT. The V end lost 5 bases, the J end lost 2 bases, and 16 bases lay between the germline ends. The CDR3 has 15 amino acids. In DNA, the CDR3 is TGTGCCAGCAGTGAGAGGTCCCTACCCCCCTACGAGCAGTACTTC. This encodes CASSERSLPPYEQYF.

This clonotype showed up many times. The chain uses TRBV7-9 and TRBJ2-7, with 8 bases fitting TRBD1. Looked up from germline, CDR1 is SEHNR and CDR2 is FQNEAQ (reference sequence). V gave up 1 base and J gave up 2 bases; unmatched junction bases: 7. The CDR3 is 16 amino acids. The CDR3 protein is CASSLGPGTGTYEQYF. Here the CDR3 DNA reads TGTGCCAGCAGCTTAGGGCCCGGGACAGGAACCTACGAGCAGTACTTC.

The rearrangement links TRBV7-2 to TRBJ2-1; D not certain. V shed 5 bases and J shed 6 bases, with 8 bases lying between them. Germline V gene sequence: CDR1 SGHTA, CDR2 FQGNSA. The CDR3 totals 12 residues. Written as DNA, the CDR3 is TGTGCCAGCAGCCCCCAGCTCAATGAGCAGTTCTTC. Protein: CASSPQLNEQFF. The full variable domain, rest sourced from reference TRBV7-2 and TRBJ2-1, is GAGVSQSPSNKVTEKGKDVELRCDPISGHTALYWYRQSLGQGLEFLIYFQGNSAPDKSGLPSDRFSAERTGGSVSTLTIQRTQQEDSAVYLCASSPQLNEQFFGPGTRLTVL.

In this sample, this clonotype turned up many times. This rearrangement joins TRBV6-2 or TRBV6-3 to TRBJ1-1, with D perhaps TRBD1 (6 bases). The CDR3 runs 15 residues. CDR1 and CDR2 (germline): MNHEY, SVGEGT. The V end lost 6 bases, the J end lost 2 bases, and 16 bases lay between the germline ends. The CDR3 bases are TGTGCCAGCAGACCACCGGGACAAAGAAACACTGAAGCTTTCTTT. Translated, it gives CASRPPGQRNTEAFF.

As DNA, the CDR3 is TGCAGTGCACCCGTGGGAGGAAACAATGAGCAGTTCTTC. Its translation is CSAPVGGNNEQFF. The rearrangement links TRBV20-1 to TRBJ2-1, with a possible D match to TRBD2 (6 bases). Germline V lookup: CDR1 DFQATT, CDR2 SNEGSKA (reference sequence). With 6 bases removed from V and 5 bases from J, the gap between germline ends came to 14 bases. The length of the CDR3 is 13 residues.

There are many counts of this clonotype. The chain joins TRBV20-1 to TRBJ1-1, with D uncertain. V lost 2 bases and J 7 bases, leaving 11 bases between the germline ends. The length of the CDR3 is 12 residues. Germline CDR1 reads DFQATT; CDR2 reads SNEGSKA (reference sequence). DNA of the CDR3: TGCAGTGCTAGAAAGGGAATCCATGAAGCTTTCTTT. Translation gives CSARKGIHEAFF.

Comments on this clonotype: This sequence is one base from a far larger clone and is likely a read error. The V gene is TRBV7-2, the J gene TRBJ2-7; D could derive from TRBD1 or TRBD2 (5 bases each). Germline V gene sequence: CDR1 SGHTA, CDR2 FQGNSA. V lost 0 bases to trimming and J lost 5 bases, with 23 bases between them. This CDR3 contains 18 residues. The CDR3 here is CASSLAMAGTWYGDEQYF. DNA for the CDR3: TGTGCCAGCAGCTTAGCCATGGCCGGGACGTGGTACGGCGACGAGCAGTACTTC.

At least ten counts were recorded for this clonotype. In nucleotides, the CDR3 is TGTGCCAGCAGCCACTACGAGCAGTACTTC. Amino acid sequence: CASSHYEQYF. The chain joins TRBV11-2 to TRBJ2-7, with unresolved D. V was shortened by 5 bases and J by 3 bases, with 2 bases between the two germline ends. Germline V lookup: CDR1 SGHAT, CDR2 FQNNGV. The CDR3 runs to 10 residues.

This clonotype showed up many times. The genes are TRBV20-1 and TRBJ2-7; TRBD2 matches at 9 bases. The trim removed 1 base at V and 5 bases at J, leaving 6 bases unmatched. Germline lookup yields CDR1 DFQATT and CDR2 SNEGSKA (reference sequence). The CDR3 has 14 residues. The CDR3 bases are TGCAGTGCTAGAGCGGTAGCGGGAGTCAACGAGCAGTACTTC. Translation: CSARAVAGVNEQYF.

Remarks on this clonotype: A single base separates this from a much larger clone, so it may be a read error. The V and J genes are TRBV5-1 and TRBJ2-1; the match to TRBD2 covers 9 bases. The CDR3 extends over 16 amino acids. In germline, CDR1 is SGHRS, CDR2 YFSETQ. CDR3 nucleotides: TGCGCCAGCAGCTGGGGACTAGCCGGTTCCTACAAGGAGCAGTTCTTC. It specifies CASSWGLAGSYKEQFF.

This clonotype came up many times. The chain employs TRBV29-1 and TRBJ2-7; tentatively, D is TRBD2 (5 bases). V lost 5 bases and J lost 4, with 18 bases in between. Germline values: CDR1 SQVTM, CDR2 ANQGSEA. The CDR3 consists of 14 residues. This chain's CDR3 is CSVLDLGLKYEQYF. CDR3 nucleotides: TGCAGCGTTCTCGATTTAGGACTGAAGTACGAGCAGTACTTC.

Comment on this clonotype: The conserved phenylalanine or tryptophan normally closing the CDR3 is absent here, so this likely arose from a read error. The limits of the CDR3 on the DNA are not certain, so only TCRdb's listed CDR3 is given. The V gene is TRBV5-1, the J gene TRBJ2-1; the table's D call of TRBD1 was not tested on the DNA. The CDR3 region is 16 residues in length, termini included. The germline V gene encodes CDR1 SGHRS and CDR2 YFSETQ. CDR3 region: CASSLNGADYYNEQIS.

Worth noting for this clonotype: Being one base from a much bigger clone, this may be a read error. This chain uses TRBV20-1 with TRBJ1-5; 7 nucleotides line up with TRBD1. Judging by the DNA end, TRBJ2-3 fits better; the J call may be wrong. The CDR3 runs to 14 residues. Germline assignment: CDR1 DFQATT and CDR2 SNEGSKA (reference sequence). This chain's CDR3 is CSARVEGASQPQYF. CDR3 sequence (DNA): TGCAGTGCTAGGGTAGAGGGGGCATCTCAGCCCCAGTATTTT.

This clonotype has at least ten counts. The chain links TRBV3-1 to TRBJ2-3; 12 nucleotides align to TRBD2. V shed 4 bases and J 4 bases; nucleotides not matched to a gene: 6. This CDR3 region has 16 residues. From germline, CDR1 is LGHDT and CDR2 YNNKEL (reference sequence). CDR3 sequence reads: CASSPLAGGRADTQYF. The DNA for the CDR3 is TGTGCCAGCAGCCCGCTAGCGGGAGGGCGTGCAGATACGCAGTATTTT.

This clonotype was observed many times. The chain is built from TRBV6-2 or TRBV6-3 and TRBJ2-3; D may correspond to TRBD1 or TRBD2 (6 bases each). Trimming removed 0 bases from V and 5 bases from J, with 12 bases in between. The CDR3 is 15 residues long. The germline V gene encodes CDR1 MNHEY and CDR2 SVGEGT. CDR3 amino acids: CASSYSGGGIDTQYF. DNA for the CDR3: TGTGCCAGCAGTTACTCCGGGGGCGGAATAGATACGCAGTATTTT.

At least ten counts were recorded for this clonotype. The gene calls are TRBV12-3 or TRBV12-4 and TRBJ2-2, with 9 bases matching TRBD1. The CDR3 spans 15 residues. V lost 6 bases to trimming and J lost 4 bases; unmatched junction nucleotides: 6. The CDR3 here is CASRPGQGITGELFF. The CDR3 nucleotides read TGTGCCAGCAGACCGGGACAGGGAATCACCGGGGAGCTGTTTTTT.

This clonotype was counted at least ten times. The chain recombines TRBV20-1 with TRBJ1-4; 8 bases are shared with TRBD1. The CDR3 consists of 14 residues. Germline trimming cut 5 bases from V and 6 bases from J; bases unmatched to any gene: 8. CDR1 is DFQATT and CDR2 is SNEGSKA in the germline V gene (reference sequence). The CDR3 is CSAANRGTHEKLFF. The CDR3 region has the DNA TGCAGTGCTGCGAACAGGGGGACCCATGAAAAACTGTTTTTT.

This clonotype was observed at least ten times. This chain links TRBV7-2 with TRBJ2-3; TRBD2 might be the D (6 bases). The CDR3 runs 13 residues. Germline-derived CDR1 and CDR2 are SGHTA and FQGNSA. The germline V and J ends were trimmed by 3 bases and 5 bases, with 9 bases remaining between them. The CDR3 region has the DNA TGTGCCAGCAGCTTCGGGAGCTTAGATACGCAGTATTTT. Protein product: CASSFGSLDTQYF. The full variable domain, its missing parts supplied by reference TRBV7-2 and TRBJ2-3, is GAGVSQSPSNKVTEKGKDVELRCDPISGHTALYWYRQSLGQGLEFLIYFQGNSAPDKSGLPSDRFSAERTGGSVSTLTIQRTQQEDSAVYLCASSFGSLDTQYFGPGTRLTVL.

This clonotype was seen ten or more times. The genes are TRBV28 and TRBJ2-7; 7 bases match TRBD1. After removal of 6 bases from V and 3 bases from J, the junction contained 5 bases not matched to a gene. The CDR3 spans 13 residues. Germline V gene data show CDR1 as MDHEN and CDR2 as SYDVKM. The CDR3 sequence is CASSRDSFYEQYF. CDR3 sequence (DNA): TGTGCCAGCAGCCGGGACAGCTTCTACGAGCAGTACTTC.

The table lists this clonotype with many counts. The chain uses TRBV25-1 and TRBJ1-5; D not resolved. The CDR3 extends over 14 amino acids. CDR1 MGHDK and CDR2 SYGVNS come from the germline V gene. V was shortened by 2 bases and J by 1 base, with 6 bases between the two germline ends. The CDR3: CASSELSSNQPQHF. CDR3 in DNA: TGTGCCAGCAGTGAACTTTCGAGCAATCAGCCCCAGCATTTT.

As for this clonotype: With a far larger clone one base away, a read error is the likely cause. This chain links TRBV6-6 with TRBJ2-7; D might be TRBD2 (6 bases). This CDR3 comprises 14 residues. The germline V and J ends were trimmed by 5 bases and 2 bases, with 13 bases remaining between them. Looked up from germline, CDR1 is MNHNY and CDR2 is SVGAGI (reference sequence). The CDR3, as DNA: TGTGCCAGCAGTACGGGAGTAGCTACCTACGAGCAGTACTTC. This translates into CASSTGVATYEQYF.

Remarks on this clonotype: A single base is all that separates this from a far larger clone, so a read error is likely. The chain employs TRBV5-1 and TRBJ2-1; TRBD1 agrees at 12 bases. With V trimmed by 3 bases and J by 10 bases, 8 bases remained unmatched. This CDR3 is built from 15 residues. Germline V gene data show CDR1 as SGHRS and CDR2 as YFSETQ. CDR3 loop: CASSWGTGGVNEQFF. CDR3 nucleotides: TGCGCCAGCAGCTGGGGGACAGGGGGCGTCAACGAGCAGTTCTTC.

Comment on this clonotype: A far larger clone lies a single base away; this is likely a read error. CDR3 protein: CASGTPSEFDNEQFF. The CDR3 DNA is TGTGCCAGCGGAACTCCCTCCGAGTTCGACAATGAGCAGTTCTTC. This chain links TRBV6-1 with TRBJ2-1, with D unclear. V lost 8 bases and J lost 5, with 19 bases in between. The CDR3 contains 15 residues. The germline CDR1 and CDR2 sequences are MNHNS and SASEGT.

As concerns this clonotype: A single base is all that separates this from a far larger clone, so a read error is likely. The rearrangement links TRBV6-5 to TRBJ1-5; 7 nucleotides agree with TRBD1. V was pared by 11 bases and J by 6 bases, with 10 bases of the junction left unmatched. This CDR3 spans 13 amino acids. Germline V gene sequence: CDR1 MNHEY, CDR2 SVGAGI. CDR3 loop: CAATDRAGQPQHF. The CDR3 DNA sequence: TGTGCCGCCACAGACAGGGCCGGTCAGCCCCAGCATTTT.